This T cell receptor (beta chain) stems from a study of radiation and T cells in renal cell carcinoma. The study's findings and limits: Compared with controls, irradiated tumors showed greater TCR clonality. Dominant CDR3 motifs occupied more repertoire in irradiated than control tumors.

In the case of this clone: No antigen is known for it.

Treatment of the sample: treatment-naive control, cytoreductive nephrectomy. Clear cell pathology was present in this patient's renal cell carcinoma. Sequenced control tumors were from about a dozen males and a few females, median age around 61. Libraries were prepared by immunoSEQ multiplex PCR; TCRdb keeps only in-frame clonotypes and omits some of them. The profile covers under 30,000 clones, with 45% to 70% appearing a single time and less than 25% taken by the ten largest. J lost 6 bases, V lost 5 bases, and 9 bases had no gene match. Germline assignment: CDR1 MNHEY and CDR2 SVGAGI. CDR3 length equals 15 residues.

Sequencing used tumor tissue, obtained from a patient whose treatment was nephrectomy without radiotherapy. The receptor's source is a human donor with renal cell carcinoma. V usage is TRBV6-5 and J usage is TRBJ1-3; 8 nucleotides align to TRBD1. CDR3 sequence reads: CASSLTGTGPNTIYF. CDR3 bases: TGTGCCAGCAGTCTAACCGGGACAGGACCAAACACCATATATTTT.